The rows below give T cell receptor beta chains drawn from one sample of a study of vaccination effects on CD4 cells after COVID-19. Their antigens remain unidentified. Sequenced by immunoSEQ multiplex PCR; TCRdb stores in-frame clones only, minus some. The table records about 43,000 clones, roughly 72% of them present only once. Sequences were derived from CD4+ T cells from PBMCs cultured with SARS-CoV-2 spike peptides, sampled before COVID-19 vaccination. The receptors stem from a human donor who received a COVID-19 vaccine. CDR3s include the opening cysteine and the closing phenylalanine or tryptophan. The D gene is left open where the match is weak. Expanded clones get a size class; other rows say once, few or many, or leave the size out.

clone_size	v_call	d_call	j_call	cdr3_nt	cdr3_aa
-	TRBV4-3	-	TRBJ2-5	TGCGCCAGCAGCCAAGATCAAGGGGGGGGCTTGGAGACCCAGTACTTC	CASSQDQGGGLETQYF
-	TRBV7-2	-	TRBJ1-2	TGTGCCAGCAGCCCTTCCCGGACCCGAGGTACCTATGGCTACACCTTC	CASSPSRTRGTYGYTF
-	TRBV2	-	TRBJ2-2	TGTGCCAGCAGTAGACAGGCCTCCTACACCGGGGAGCTGTTTTTT	CASSRQASYTGELFF
-	TRBV10-1	-	TRBJ1-5	TGCGCCAGCAGTGACATCACAGGGAGTAGCAATCAGCCCCAGCATTTT	CASSDITGSSNQPQHF
-	TRBV5-1	-	TRBJ2-5	TGCGCCAGCAGCAACCGGGGGCATGGAGAGACCCAGTACTTC	CASSNRGHGETQYF
-	TRBV20-1	-	TRBJ1-2	TGCAGTGCTAGTTCAGGAATCGGGGCCCTTGGATCGGGCTACACCTTC	CSASSGIGALGSGYTF
few	TRBV5-5	-	TRBJ1-2	TGTGCCAGCAGCTTGGCAGATAACTATGGCTACACCTTC	CASSLADNYGYTF
-	TRBV11-2	-	TRBJ2-5	TGTGCCAGCAGCCCAAGGACGCCCTCGGCGGAGACCCAGTACTTC	CASSPRTPSAETQYF
-	TRBV11-2	TRBD2	TRBJ2-5	TGTGCCAGCAGCCCCACGGGACTAGCGGGGAGGGAGACCCAGTACTTC	CASSPTGLAGRETQYF
-	TRBV29-1	-	TRBJ2-5	TGCAGCGTTGAGGCAGCCCAAGAGACCCAGTACTTC	CSVEAAQETQYF